The 10 T cell receptor beta chains listed next were all sequenced from one sample in a study of T cell repertoires in cytomegalovirus infection. Their antigen targets remain unknown. TCRdb called the reads again in MiXCR, with one record for every CDR3 protein. The top ten clones hold about an eighth of a sample with about 770,000 distinct CDR3 sequences, 25% to 30% of them seen once. The specimen comprised cultured CD8+ T cells from PBMCs, sampled from culture after CMV antigen stimulation. These TCRs come from a human donor in good health (CMV status not recorded). Some clones in this sample may be carry-over from other donors' samples.

This clonotype was detected only a few times. The J gene is TRBJ2-3, the V gene TRBV7-3, with 8 bases matching TRBD2. CDR3 length equals 15 residues. CDR1 and CDR2 from the germline V gene are SGHTA and FQGTGA. Trimming removed 7 bases from V and 0 bases from J; junction bases left unmatched: 6. The DNA of the CDR3 is TGTGCCAGCACAACCGGGGGGGCTAGCACAGATACGCAGTATTTT. This translates into CASTTGGASTDTQYF. The whole variable domain, remainder taken from reference TRBV7-3 and TRBJ2-3, is GAGVSQTPSNKVTEKGKYVELRCDPISGHTALYWYRQSLGQGPEFLIYFQGTGAADDSGLPNDRFFAVRPEGSVSTLKIQRTERGDSAVYLCASTTGGASTDTQYFGPGTRLTVL.

This clonotype was picked up many times. The chain recombines TRBV6-2 or TRBV6-3 with TRBJ1-5; a possible D gene is TRBD1 (5 bases). V shed 2 bases and J shed 2 bases, with 16 bases lying between them. Germline CDR1 MNHEY, CDR2 SVGEGT. CDR3 size: 17 residues. The CDR3 spells CASSYEASGARNQPQHF. For the CDR3, the DNA is TGTGCCAGCAGTTACGAGGCCTCCGGGGCCCGCAATCAGCCCCAGCATTTT.

The chain recombines TRBV19 with TRBJ1-1; D is undetermined. The V gene lost 1 base and the J gene lost 7 bases, with 7 bases spanning the gap. Germline CDR1 and CDR2: LNHDA and SQIVND (reference sequence). The CDR3 spans 12 residues. This CDR3 reads CASSIGAVEAFF. Written as DNA, the CDR3 is TGTGCCAGTAGTATAGGGGCAGTTGAAGCTTTCTTT. Based on the CDR3 plus reference TRBV19 and TRBJ1-1, the full variable domain is DGGITQSPKYLFRKEGQNVTLSCEQNLNHDAMYWYRQDPGQGLRLIYYSQIVNDFQKGDIAEGYSVSREKKESFPLTVTSAQKNPTAFYLCASSIGAVEAFFGQGTRLTVV.

This chain uses TRBV27 with TRBJ1-5; 9 nucleotides agree with TRBD1. This CDR3 region has 21 residues. V lost 5 bases to trimming and J lost 0 bases; unmatched junction nucleotides: 20. Germline values: CDR1 MNHEY, CDR2 SMNVEV (reference sequence). The DNA for the CDR3 is TGTGCCAGCAGTCCGACCTGGGACAGGGTGTATGGGGGCGATAGCAATCAGCCCCAGCATTTT. Amino acid sequence: CASSPTWDRVYGGDSNQPQHF.

This clonotype turned up a few times. The chain recombines TRBV6-5 with TRBJ2-2; 7 bases are a match to TRBD1. Germline V CDR1 and CDR2: MNHEY, SVGAGI. Germline trimming cut 2 bases from V and 3 bases from J; bases unmatched to any gene: 6. The CDR3 extends over 16 amino acids. The CDR3 loop is CASSYAGTADTGELFF. DNA of the CDR3: TGTGCCAGCAGTTACGCCGGGACAGCAGACACCGGGGAGCTGTTTTTT.

In this sample, this clonotype turned up a few times. The chain couples TRBV6-5 to TRBJ1-1; no clear D gene. The germline CDR1 and CDR2 sequences are MNHEY and SVGAGI. Trimming took 7 bases from V and 5 from J, leaving 14 bases between them. The CDR3 is 13 amino acids. The CDR3 DNA is TGTGCCAGCACCCGGAGGGCGGGGACTGAAGCTTTCTTT. Its protein is CASTRRAGTEAFF.

The V and J genes are TRBV27 and TRBJ1-2; TRBD1 matches at 12 bases. The CDR3 runs to 17 residues. In germline, CDR1 is MNHEY, CDR2 SMNVEV (reference sequence). V was clipped by 2 bases and J by 4 bases; unmatched bases: 8. CDR3: CASSLKGQGARSYGYTF. The CDR3 nucleotides are TGTGCCAGCAGTTTAAAGGGACAGGGGGCAAGGAGCTATGGCTACACCTTC.

This sequence joins TRBV14 and TRBJ1-2; no reliable D call. The germline gives CDR1 SGHDN, CDR2 FVKESK. V dropped 4 bases and J dropped 4 bases, with 13 bases sitting between them. This CDR3 has 14 residues. DNA for the CDR3: TGTGCCAGCAGCCCCTCCTCAACGGTCTATGGCTACACCTTC. Its protein product is CASSPSSTVYGYTF. Drawing the rest from reference TRBV14 and TRBJ1-2, the complete variable domain is EAGVTQFPSHSVIEKGQTVTLRCDPISGHDNLYWYRRVMGKEIKFLLHFVKESKQDESGMPNNRFLAERTGGTYSTLKVQPAELEDSGVYFCASSPSSTVYGYTFGSGTRLTVV.

The V and J genes are TRBV19 and TRBJ2-7; D gene unclear. The V end was cut by 5 bases, the J end by 4 bases, with 12 bases between. There are 13 residues in the CDR3. Germline CDR1 LNHDA, CDR2 SQIVND (reference sequence). DNA for the CDR3: TGTGCCAGTAGTCCGCAGCAAGGATACGAGCAGTACTTC. This codes for CASSPQQGYEQYF.

This chain links TRBV12-3 or TRBV12-4 with TRBJ2-7; no clear D gene. The CDR3 loop spans 12 amino acids. The ends were cut back, 2 bases at V and 6 bases at J, with 8 bases in the middle. In nucleotides, the CDR3 is TGTGCCAGCAGTTTAAAGCCCTTCGAGCAGTACTTC. It codes for CASSLKPFEQYF.